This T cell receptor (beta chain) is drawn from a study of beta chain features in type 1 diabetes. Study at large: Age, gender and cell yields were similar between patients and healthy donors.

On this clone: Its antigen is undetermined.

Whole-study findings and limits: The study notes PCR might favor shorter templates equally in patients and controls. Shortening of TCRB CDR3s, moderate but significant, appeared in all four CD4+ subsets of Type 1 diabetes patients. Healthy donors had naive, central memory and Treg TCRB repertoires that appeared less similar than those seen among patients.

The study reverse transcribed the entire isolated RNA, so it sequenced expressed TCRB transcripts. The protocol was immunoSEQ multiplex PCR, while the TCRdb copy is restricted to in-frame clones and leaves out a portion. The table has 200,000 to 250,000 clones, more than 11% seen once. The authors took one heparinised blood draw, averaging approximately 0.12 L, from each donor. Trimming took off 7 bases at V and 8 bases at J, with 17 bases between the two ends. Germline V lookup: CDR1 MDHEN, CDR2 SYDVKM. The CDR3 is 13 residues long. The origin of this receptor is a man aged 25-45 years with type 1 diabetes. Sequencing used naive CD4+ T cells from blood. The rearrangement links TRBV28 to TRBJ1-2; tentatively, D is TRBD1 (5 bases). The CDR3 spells CASTLSGVGGYTF. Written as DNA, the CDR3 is TGTGCCAGCACCCTGTCGGGGGTCGGCGGCTACACCTTC.